The following is a T cell receptor beta chain sequence with its context. This sample was included in a study of cytomegalovirus exposure and HLA in healthy donors. Researchers ran the PCR with 60 Vbeta and 13 Jbeta primers. Only in-frame clones appear in the TCRdb table, and some are missing; sequencing was by immunoSEQ multiplex PCR. The data hold around 220,000 clones, with about 83% observed a single time. Germline loops: CDR1 SNHLY, CDR2 FYNNEI. Trimming cost V 6 bases and J 0 bases; bases outside gene matches: 5. This CDR3 has 15 amino acids. This sequence originates from a girl aged 5 to 17 in good health and CMV-seronegative. J is TRBJ2-1 and V is TRBV2; 7 bases match TRBD2. Specimen: PBMCs. CDR3 region: CASSPGGGSYNEQFF. The DNA for the CDR3 is TGTGCCAGCAGCCCGGGGGGTGGCTCCTACAATGAGCAGTTCTTC. The whole variable domain, filled in from reference TRBV2 and TRBJ2-1, reads EPEVTQTPSHQVTQMGQEVILRCVPISNHLYFYWYRQILGQKVEFLVSFYNNEISEKSEIFDDQFSVERPDGSNFTLKIRSTKLEDSAMYFCASSPGGGSYNEQFFGPGTRLTVL.